This TCR beta chain is drawn from a study of shared clonotypes between healthy human individuals. Background on the study: Per donor, CD8 memory used one plate, CD8 naive used two, CD4 memory used three and CD4 naive used three. Study results and limitations: Around 5% of naive CD4 clonotypes were common to several donors. Clonotype sharing among donors likely depends on sequencing depth.

On this clone itself: Its target is not known.

The repertoire was sequenced with immunoSEQ multiplex PCR; TCRdb's copy has only in-frame clones and lacks some. The table includes some 2.4 million clones, 93% detected once. The CDR3 consists of 14 residues. The germline V and J ends were trimmed by 4 bases and 3 bases, with 13 bases remaining between them. Germline V gene data show CDR1 as SGHRS and CDR2 as YFSETQ. This clonotype originated in a man between 18 and 29 years old in good health. Some clones in this sample may be carry-over from other donors' samples. The sequencing sample was made of naive CD4+ T cells from PBMCs. Subset indicated: CD45RA+ positively selected. The gene calls are TRBV5-1 and TRBJ1-1; weak D call: TRBD1 (6 bases). The CDR3 reads CASSPSGDDTEAFF. The CDR3 DNA reads TGCGCCAGCAGCCCGTCAGGGGACGACACTGAAGCTTTCTTT.